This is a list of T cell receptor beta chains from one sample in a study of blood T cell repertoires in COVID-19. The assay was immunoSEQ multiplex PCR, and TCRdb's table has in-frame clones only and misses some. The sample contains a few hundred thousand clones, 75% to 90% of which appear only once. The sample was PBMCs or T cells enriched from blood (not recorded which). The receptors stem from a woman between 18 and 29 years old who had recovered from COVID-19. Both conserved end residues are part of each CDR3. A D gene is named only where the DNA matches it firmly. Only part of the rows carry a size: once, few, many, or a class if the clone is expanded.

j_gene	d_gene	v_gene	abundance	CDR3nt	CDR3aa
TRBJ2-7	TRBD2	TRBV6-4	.	TGTGCCAGCAGTGAAGTAGCGGGGGATGAGCAGTACTTC	CASSEVAGDEQYF
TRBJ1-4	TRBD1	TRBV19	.	TGTGCCAGTAGCCTAAACAGGGGGGAAAAACTGTTTTTT	CASSLNRGEKLFF
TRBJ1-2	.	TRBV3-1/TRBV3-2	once	TGTGCCAGCAGCCGCTCTAGGTTAGACTATGGCTACACCTTC	CASSRSRLDYGYTF
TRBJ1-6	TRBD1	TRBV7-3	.	TGTGCCAGCAGATCCGGACAGGGGGGATCACCCCTCCACTTT	CASRSGQGGSPLHF
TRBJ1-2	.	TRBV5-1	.	TGCGCCAGCAGCCACACGGAAGGGACATATAACTATGGCTACACCTTC	CASSHTEGTYNYGYTF
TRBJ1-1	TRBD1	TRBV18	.	TGTGCCAGCTCACCCTCTATGGCGACAGGGGCTGAAGCTTTCTTT	CASSPSMATGAEAFF
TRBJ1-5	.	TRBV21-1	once	TGTGCCAGCAGCAGGCATCAGCCCCAGCATTTT	CASSRHQPQHF
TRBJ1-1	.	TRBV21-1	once	TGTGCCAGCAGCAAAGGGCCCAGGGTATTTGCGAACACTGAAGCTTTCTTT	CASSKGPRVFANTEAFF
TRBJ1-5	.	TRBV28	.	TGTGCCAGCAGTAGAACCGGTAGGGGGAATCAGCCCCAGCATTTT	CASSRTGRGNQPQHF
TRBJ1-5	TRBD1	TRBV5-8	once	TGTGCCAGCAGTTCGGACAGGAAAAATAATCAGCCCCAGCATTTT	CASSSDRKNNQPQHF
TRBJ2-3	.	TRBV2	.	TGTGCCAGCATCCGGGGTCTAAGCACAGATACGCAGTATTTT	CASIRGLSTDTQYF
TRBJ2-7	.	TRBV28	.	TGTGCCAGCACGGGGAACAGCTTATCGCCCTTGGAGCAGTACTTC	CASTGNSLSPLEQYF
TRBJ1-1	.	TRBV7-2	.	TGTGCCAGCAGCCTTCTTCAGGCTGAAGCTTTCTTT	CASSLLQAEAFF
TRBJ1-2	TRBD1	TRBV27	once	TGTGCCAGCAGACTGAAAGGACAGGGTAACTATGGCTACACCTTC	CASRLKGQGNYGYTF
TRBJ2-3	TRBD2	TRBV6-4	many	TGTGCCAGCAGTGAAGCTAGCGGCAGCGATACGCAGTATTTT	CASSEASGSDTQYF
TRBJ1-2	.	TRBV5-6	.	TGTGCCAGCAGCTTCGGGGTCCCTAACTATGGCTACACCTTC	CASSFGVPNYGYTF